Reported below is one T cell receptor (beta chain). The data derive from a study of blood T cell repertoires in COVID-19. In the study overall: Samples taken during acute and convalescent COVID-19 were collected in the United States, Italy and Spain. Nucleic acid was either cDNA or gDNA, and it came from T cells, B-cell-depleted T cells, or PBMCs.

V lost 8 bases, J lost 0 bases, and 5 bases lay in between. The CDR3 runs to 12 residues. Germline CDR1 and CDR2: SEHNR and FQNEAQ (reference sequence). TCRdb keeps only in-frame clones here, not all; method: immunoSEQ multiplex PCR. The profile shows a few hundred thousand clones, 90% of them singletons. The sequence derives from a woman in her fifties or sixties with COVID-19, enrolled during active disease. Material for sequencing was peripheral blood. The chain joins TRBV7-9 to TRBJ1-3; D remains ambiguous. CDR3 bases: TGTGCCAGCTTGGCCTCTGGAAACACCATATATTTT. This encodes CASLASGNTIYF.